This TCR beta chain was profiled in a study of beta chain features in type 1 diabetes. Trimming removed 4 bases from V and 1 base from J, with 14 bases in between. Per the germline V gene, CDR1 is SGDLS and CDR2 is YYNGEE. This CDR3 region has 15 residues. Sorting gave populations that all exceeded 95% purity. This clone was seen only a few times. Antigen unknown. What was sequenced were expressed TCRB transcripts, since all of the isolated RNA had been reverse transcribed. The method was immunoSEQ multiplex PCR; TCRdb's version includes in-frame clones alone and lacks a portion of them. The sample has 200,000 to 250,000 clones, around 9.6% seen once; the top ten hold about 0.03%. Study-level points and caveats: Short templates might get an advantage during PCR, and this would be equal in patients and controls. For Type 1 diabetes patients, all four CD4+ subsets carried TCRB CDR3s that were moderately but significantly shorter.

This clonotype was sampled from a woman aged 18-29 years in good health. This sequence joins TRBV9 and TRBJ1-2; D not resolved. Sequenced material: naive CD4+ T cells from blood. DNA of the CDR3: TGTGCCAGCAGCCCGGGAGGGTTTCGTAACTATGGCTACACCTTC. It is translated as CASSPGGFRNYGYTF.